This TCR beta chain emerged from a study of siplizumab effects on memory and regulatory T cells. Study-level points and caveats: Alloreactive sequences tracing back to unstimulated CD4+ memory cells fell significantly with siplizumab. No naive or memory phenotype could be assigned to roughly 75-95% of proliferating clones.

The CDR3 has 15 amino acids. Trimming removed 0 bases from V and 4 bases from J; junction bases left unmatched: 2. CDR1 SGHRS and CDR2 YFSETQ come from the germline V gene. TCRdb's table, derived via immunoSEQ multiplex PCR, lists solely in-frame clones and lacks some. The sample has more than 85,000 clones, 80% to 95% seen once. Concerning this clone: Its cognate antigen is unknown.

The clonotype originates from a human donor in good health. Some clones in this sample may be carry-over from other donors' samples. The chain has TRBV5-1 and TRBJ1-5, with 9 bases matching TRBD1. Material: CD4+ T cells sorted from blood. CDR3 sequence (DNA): TGCGCCAGCAGCTTGGGGACAGGGGTTAATCAGCCCCAGCATTTT. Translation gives CASSLGTGVNQPQHF. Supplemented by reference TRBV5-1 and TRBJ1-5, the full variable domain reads KAGVTQTPRYLIKTRGQQVTLSCSPISGHRSVSWYQQTPGQGLQFLFEYFSETQRNKGNFPGRFSGRQFSNSRSEMNVSTLELGDSALYLCASSLGTGVNQPQHFGDGTRLSIL.